These T cell receptor beta chains were read from a single sample in a study of T-cell reconstitution after alpha-beta-depleted transplantation in children. MiXCR, run by TCRdb on the PCR reads, gives a single entry per CDR3 protein. This table holds some 150,000 distinct CDR3 sequences, 8% to 10% found once. This material consisted of PBMCs, mostly from graft donor cells, taken 180 days after TCRalphabeta/CD19-depleted stem cell transplant. These receptors were collected from a female patient aged 2-15 years who had a stem cell transplant for congenital amegakaryocytic thrombocytopenia, so the T cells may come from the graft donor. The CDR3 runs from the conserved cysteine through the conserved F or W. A D gene is named only where the DNA matches it firmly. Clone sizes are given selectively: once, few, many, or a class where the clone is expanded.

d_call: TRBD1; clone_size: many; j_call: TRBJ1-1; v_call: TRBV5-1; cdr3_aa: CASADRATEAFF; cdr3_nt: TGCGCCAGCGCCGACAGGGCCACTGAAGCTTTCTTT
d_call: NA; clone_size: many; j_call: TRBJ2-7; v_call: TRBV20-1; cdr3_aa: CSAYRDPYEQYF; cdr3_nt: TGCAGTGCTTACCGGGACCCCTACGAGCAGTACTTC
d_call: NA; clone_size: NA; j_call: TRBJ2-3; v_call: TRBV23-1; cdr3_aa: CASNRVREGTSTDTQYF; cdr3_nt: TGCGCCAGCAACCGAGTCCGAGAGGGGACTAGCACAGATACGCAGTATTTT
d_call: NA; clone_size: many; j_call: TRBJ2-3; v_call: TRBV20-1; cdr3_aa: CSARNQRGTDTQYF; cdr3_nt: TGCAGTGCTAGGAATCAGCGGGGCACAGATACGCAGTATTTT
d_call: TRBD2; clone_size: few; j_call: TRBJ2-3; v_call: TRBV20-1; cdr3_aa: CSAPRTSGSADTQYF; cdr3_nt: TGCAGTGCACCAAGGACTAGCGGGAGCGCAGATACGCAGTATTTT
d_call: TRBD2; clone_size: many; j_call: TRBJ2-7; v_call: TRBV28; cdr3_aa: CASSLTSGRAYEQYF; cdr3_nt: TGTGCCAGCAGTTTAACTAGCGGGAGGGCCTACGAGCAGTACTTC
d_call: TRBD1; clone_size: many; j_call: TRBJ2-3; v_call: TRBV27; cdr3_aa: CASRSGQGKANTQYF; cdr3_nt: TGTGCCAGCAGATCGGGACAGGGGAAGGCGAATACGCAGTATTTT
d_call: TRBD2; clone_size: NA; j_call: TRBJ2-1; v_call: TRBV6-5; cdr3_aa: CASSYSIAGTRGNEQFF; cdr3_nt: TGTGCCAGCAGTTACTCGATAGCGGGAACGCGGGGCAATGAGCAGTTCTTC
d_call: NA; clone_size: few; j_call: TRBJ1-5; v_call: TRBV7-3; cdr3_aa: CASSSLIGYSNQPQHF; cdr3_nt: TGTGCCAGCAGCTCCCTCATCGGGTATAGCAATCAGCCCCAGCATTTT
d_call: NA; clone_size: many; j_call: TRBJ2-3; v_call: TRBV28; cdr3_aa: CASTPPLGGTTDTQYF; cdr3_nt: TGTGCCAGCACCCCTCCTCTTGGCGGGACCACAGATACGCAGTATTTT
d_call: NA; clone_size: many; j_call: TRBJ1-4; v_call: TRBV29-1; cdr3_aa: CSVVGGIGEKLFF; cdr3_nt: TGCAGCGTCGTGGGGGGGATAGGGGAAAAACTGTTTTTT
d_call: NA; clone_size: few; j_call: TRBJ2-5; v_call: TRBV3-1; cdr3_aa: CASSQVISMETQYF; cdr3_nt: TGTGCCAGCAGCCAAGTCATCAGTATGGAGACCCAGTACTTC